Sequencing of this T cell receptor beta chain was carried out in a study of T cell responses to AZD1222 COVID-19 vaccine (dated by TCRdb to the early 2020s). Background for the entire study: AZD1222 recipients whose second dose came at about 4 weeks and those whose second dose came at about 12 weeks were combined into one group, since spike-specific TCR depth and breadth did not differ between the two schedules. Trial participants were enrolled into age subgroups of 18-55, 56-69 and 70-plus years, which contained approximately 150, 30 and 60 TCR-sequenced participants, respectively. TCR sequencing covered approximately 230 trial participants: 207 given two doses of AZD1222 and 26 given two doses of MenACWY control vaccine.

The CDR3 regions of human TCRbeta chains were analyzed by immunosequencing. The study's own analysis went as follows. Repertoire TCRs were matched against a reference library of SARS-CoV-2-specific TCRs generated with the MIRA antigen-specificity platform. Breadth meant the fraction of unique TCRs that were SARS-CoV-2-associated, whereas depth meant the fraction of total T cells that were SARS-CoV-2-associated. Using the MIRA data, each spike-specific TCR was assigned both to the spike region to which the TCR was reactive and to a CD4 or CD8 class. Log10-transformed breadth and depth values were compared by one-way ANOVA with Sidak's multiple comparisons tests. In TCRdb, the immuneACCESS table is reduced to in-frame sequences with V and J assigned. These tables do not hold every clone; where another copy was compared, an unresolved V gene accounts for under half, and the others remain unexplained. That table supplies the V and J calls and clone size; D and trimming were determined from the DNA. The sample table contains 170,000 or so clones; only one count was recorded for 85% to 95% of them. The ten top clones hold roughly 0.9% of the sample.

This specimen's time point label, per the study, means: baseline before first vaccination. Samples from vaccinated people were obtained from the UK trials COV001 and COV002, which included a single-blind randomized controlled phase 2/3 trial of AZD1222 (ChAdOx1 nCoV-19) in healthy adults. Trial participant PBMC samples were collected at day 0 and day 28 after the second dose for TCRbeta chain sequencing. What the authors observed across the whole study: Conclusions about previously exposed vaccinees are limited, since just six or seven AZD1222 recipients were seropositive for SARS-CoV-2 at baseline. In the small 56-69-year group, the increase in depth fell short of significance, most likely because of low power. The vaccine-associated CD4 TCRs covered the entire spike protein, and the dominant responses fell in regions 160-218 and 743-854. No day 14 peak-response samples were available, so repertoires were characterized only after the peak T cell response. Participants were mostly white British and included more females than males, and it was suggested by the authors that clonal diversity may have been underestimated. After two AZD1222 doses, spike-specific TCR breadth and depth were significantly higher than at day 0 and than in MenACWY recipients. Nearly half of unique spike-specific TCRs reportedly recognized epitopes outside regions mutated in the B.1.351 and B.1.1.7 variants.

The germline V gene provides CDR1 MDHEN and CDR2 SYDVKM. V sheds 8 bases and J sheds 7 bases, leaving 17 bases between their ends. From the cysteine through the phenylalanine, the CDR3 covers 13 amino acids. Solely the CDR3 DNA is kept, with 39 bases framed from the first base. Points on this clone: This clone's antigen is unknown. No per-base quality is available; no much larger clone lies one base away.

The rearrangement combines TRBV28 with TRBJ1-2; 5 matching bases give a weak D call of TRBD1. Material: peripheral blood, obtained on day 0 of AZD1222 vaccination. This receptor was obtained from an adult in good health. CDR3 reads: CASHAGGKGGYTF. The DNA sequence is as follows: TGTGCCAGCCATGCTGGGGGGAAGGGTGGCTACACCTTC.